These 26 T cell receptor beta chains were sequenced from one sample in a study of T-cell reconstitution after alpha-beta-depleted transplantation in children. TCRbeta library preparation incorporated unique molecular identifiers. Each CDR3 protein is one row after TCRdb ran MiXCR on the PCR reads. Among approximately 340,000 distinct CDR3 sequences listed, around a tenth were seen once. Here the sequenced sample was PBMCs from the stem cell graft donor, taken from the stem cell graft. The receptors stem from a human donor who donated a stem cell graft to a child with acute lymphoblastic leukemia.

This clonotype has just a few counts. The chain joins TRBV7-9 to TRBJ1-4; no clear D. Per germline, CDR1 SEHNR and CDR2 FQNEAQ (reference sequence). V lost 4 bases and J 8 bases, leaving 11 bases between the germline ends. This CDR3 is built from 13 residues. Written as DNA, the CDR3 is TGTGCCAGCAGCTCCCAGTTGTTCGAAAAACTGTTTTTT. The encoded protein is CASSSQLFEKLFF. Together with reference TRBV7-9 and TRBJ1-4, the CDR3 gives the full variable domain: DTGVSQNPRHKITKRGQNVTFRCDPISEHNRLYWYRQTLGQGPEFLTYFQNEAQLEKSRLLSDRFSAERPKGSFSTLEIQRTEQGDSAMYLCASSSQLFEKLFFGSGTQLSVL.

In this sample, this clonotype turned up a few times. The V call is TRBV5-1, the J call TRBJ2-2; TRBD1 aligns across 7 bases. Trimming removed 4 bases from V and 4 bases from J; junction bases left unmatched: 7. The CDR3 length is 15 residues. Germline CDR1 and CDR2: SGHRS and YFSETQ. The CDR3 loop is CASSVTGISTGELFF. As DNA, the CDR3 is TGCGCCAGCAGCGTGACAGGGATCAGCACCGGGGAGCTGTTTTTT. The complete variable domain, with remaining parts taken from reference TRBV5-1 and TRBJ2-2, reads KAGVTQTPRYLIKTRGQQVTLSCSPISGHRSVSWYQQTPGQGLQFLFEYFSETQRNKGNFPGRFSGRQFSNSRSEMNVSTLELGDSALYLCASSVTGISTGELFFGEGSRLTVL.

This clonotype was counted between two and nine times. The genes are TRBV2 and TRBJ1-1; 7 bases fit TRBD1. This CDR3 is 15 amino acids long. V dropped 2 bases and J dropped 5; count of bases not matched to a gene: 8. CDR1 is SNHLY, CDR2 FYNNEI, per germline. CDR3 in amino acids: CASSEFKGALTEAFF. CDR3 coding DNA: TGTGCCAGCAGTGAATTCAAGGGGGCGTTGACTGAAGCTTTCTTT.

This clonotype was detected ten times or more. The chain uses TRBV28 and TRBJ2-7; 10 bases map to TRBD1. Germline CDR1 reads MDHEN; CDR2 reads SYDVKM. Trimming cost V 8 bases and J 3 bases; bases outside gene matches: 1. This CDR3 spans 12 amino acids. Here the CDR3 reads CASRDRGYEQYF. The CDR3 DNA reads as TGTGCCAGCCGGGACAGGGGCTACGAGCAGTACTTC.

This clonotype has just a few counts. The chain has TRBV20-1 and TRBJ2-7; the D call may be TRBD1 or TRBD2 (5 bases each). The CDR3 runs 12 residues. Germline V gene lookup returns CDR1 DFQATT and CDR2 SNEGSKA (reference sequence). The CDR3 loop reads CALRGPTYEQYF. The CDR3, as DNA: TGCGCCCTCCGGGGCCCAACCTACGAGCAGTACTTC.

The chain links TRBV20-1 to TRBJ2-7; possibly TRBD1 for D (6 bases). Germline V gene data show CDR1 as DFQATT and CDR2 as SNEGSKA (reference sequence). Trimming cost V 6 bases and J 3 bases, with 12 bases left between them. The CDR3 loop spans 12 amino acids. The chain's CDR3 is CSAGDTFYEQYF. DNA of the CDR3: TGCAGTGCGGGGGACACCTTCTACGAGCAGTACTTC.

This clonotype was seen more than once but under ten times. This rearrangement joins TRBV27 to TRBJ1-6; the D is unclear. Trimming cost V 1 base and J 7 bases, with 2 bases left between them. The CDR3 has 12 residues. The germline V gene has CDR1 MNHEY and CDR2 SMNVEV (reference sequence). As DNA, the CDR3 is TGTGCCAGCAGTTTATTGAATTCACCCCTCCACTTT. It codes for CASSLLNSPLHF.

This clonotype was observed at least ten times. The chain carries TRBV27 and TRBJ2-1, with TRBD2 identical over 7 bases. Germline V gene lookup returns CDR1 MNHEY and CDR2 SMNVEV (reference sequence). The CDR3 is 16 residues long. The V gene end was trimmed by 5 bases and the J gene end by 8 bases; junction bases not matched to a gene: 15. Written as DNA, the CDR3 is TGTGCCAGCAGTACAGAACTGAGACGGGAGGTCGATGAGCAGTTCTTC. Translation: CASSTELRREVDEQFF.

The J gene is TRBJ2-3, the V gene TRBV7-9; 8 nucleotides line up with TRBD2. V shed 2 bases, J shed 5 bases, and the junction held 9 bases outside the gene matches. The CDR3 contains 16 residues. The germline CDR1 and CDR2 sequences are SEHNR and FQNEAQ (reference sequence). The CDR3 protein is CASSLSLGRVRDTQYF. Here the CDR3 DNA reads TGTGCCAGCAGCTTATCCCTCGGGAGGGTGCGAGATACGCAGTATTTT.

This clonotype was detected a few times. The rearrangement links TRBV5-8 to TRBJ2-4; 7 bases match TRBD1. V trimming: 3 bases; J trimming: 1 base; junction bases outside the gene matches: 4. This CDR3 region has 15 residues. CDR1 and CDR2 (germline): SGHTS, YDEGEE. CDR3 in amino acids: CASSSTGVAKNIQYF. The CDR3 bases are TGTGCCAGCAGCTCTACAGGGGTGGCCAAAAACATTCAGTACTTC.

Comments on this clonotype: This sequence may be a read error, since a much larger clone differs from it by one base. The chain combines TRBV5-1 with TRBJ2-7; D possibly corresponds to TRBD2 (5 bases). Per germline, CDR1 SGHRS and CDR2 YFSETQ. The length of the CDR3 is 14 residues. The CDR3 spells CASSHQGSSYKQYF. As DNA, the CDR3 is TGCGCCAGCAGTCACCAAGGGAGCTCCTACAAGCAGTACTTC.

In this sample, this clonotype turned up a few times. J is TRBJ2-7 and V is TRBV10-3; 10 nucleotides match TRBD1. This CDR3 comprises 21 residues. The germline gives CDR1 ENHRY, CDR2 SYGVKD. The V segment lost 6 bases and the J segment 2 bases; nucleotides outside the gene matches: 25. The DNA for the CDR3 is TGTGCCATCAGGACAACCGGGACAGGGGAAGGAGGAATCCTTCGTCCCTACGAGCAGTACTTC. Protein product: CAIRTTGTGEGGILRPYEQYF.

Comment on this clonotype: This may come from a read error, since a much larger clone is one base off. The V and J genes are TRBV20-1 and TRBJ1-2; 7 positions match TRBD1. CDR3 length: 14 amino acids. In germline, CDR1 is DFQATT, CDR2 SNEGSKA (reference sequence). V shed 3 bases, J shed 3 bases, and the junction held 7 bases outside the gene matches. This chain's CDR3 is CSASRRTGDYGYTF. The CDR3, as DNA: TGCAGTGCTAGCCGGAGGACAGGTGACTATGGCTACACCTTC.

This chain connects TRBV7-8 to TRBJ1-3; a possible D gene is TRBD1 (6 bases). The CDR3 runs 14 residues. The germline V gene has CDR1 SGHVS and CDR2 FQNEAQ. Trimming removed 9 bases from V and 2 bases from J, with 14 bases in between. The CDR3 DNA sequence: TGTGCCAGATCTCGGGGGCAAACTGGAAACACCATATATTTT. It translates to CARSRGQTGNTIYF.

V and J are TRBV4-1 and TRBJ1-6; maybe TRBD1 (5 bases). The V and J ends lost 0 bases and 8 bases respectively, with 17 bases between them. CDR1 is MGHRA, CDR2 YSYEKL, per germline. This CDR3 is built from 17 residues. The CDR3 DNA follows: TGCGCCAGCAGCCAAGATCGTCCCTACCAGGGAGATTCACCCCTCCACTTT. Encoded protein: CASSQDRPYQGDSPLHF.

This clonotype was observed at least ten times. The V call is TRBV27, the J call TRBJ2-1, with TRBD2 identical over 7 bases. Germline-derived CDR1 and CDR2 are MNHEY and SMNVEV (reference sequence). The CDR3 is 16 residues long. With V trimmed by 0 bases and J by 6 bases, 8 bases remained unmatched. As DNA, the CDR3 is TGTGCCAGCAGTTTATCGGGGAGGGCCACCCTCAATGAGCAGTTCTTC. It specifies CASSLSGRATLNEQFF.

About this clonotype itself: This may be a read error: a much more frequent sequence differs by one nucleotide. The chain recombines TRBV10-3 with TRBJ2-7; maybe TRBD2 (5 bases). This CDR3 comprises 12 residues. The germline CDR1 and CDR2 sequences are ENHRY and SYGVKD. CDR3 loop: CALSEGAYEQYF. CDR3 bases: TGTGCCCTCAGTGAGGGTGCATACGAGCAGTACTTC.

V is TRBV4-1 and J is TRBJ2-7; D remains unclear. The germline V and J ends were trimmed by 5 bases and 0 bases, with 11 bases remaining between them. CDR1 and CDR2 from the germline V gene are MGHRA and YSYEKL. This CDR3 is built from 14 residues. Written as DNA, the CDR3 is TGCGCCAGCAGCACAGTGGGTCGCTCCTACGAGCAGTACTTC. Amino acid sequence: CASSTVGRSYEQYF.

The chain combines TRBV7-2 with TRBJ2-7, with D tentatively TRBD2 (6 bases). The V gene's germline CDR1 is SGHTA and CDR2 FQGNSA. CDR3 length: 14 residues. V lost 1 base, J lost 2 bases, and 9 bases lay in between. The CDR3 DNA reads as TGTGCCAGCAGCTTAGGGGAGGCCCCCTACGAGCAGTACTTC. Translated: CASSLGEAPYEQYF.

A few counts support this clonotype. The chain is built from TRBV6-2 or TRBV6-3 and TRBJ2-5; the match to TRBD2 covers 7 bases. V lost 2 bases to trimming and J lost 7 bases; unmatched junction nucleotides: 4. The CDR3 runs to 13 residues. The germline V gene encodes CDR1 MNHEY and CDR2 SVGEGT. The CDR3 sequence: CASSYTGEGTQYF. The CDR3 DNA follows: TGTGCCAGCAGTTACACCGGGGAGGGGACCCAGTACTTC.

This clonotype was counted at least ten times. The rearrangement uses TRBV20-1 and TRBJ1-1; D unclear. Germline CDR1 reads DFQATT; CDR2 reads SNEGSKA (reference sequence). The CDR3 totals 11 residues. V lost 2 bases to trimming and J lost 1 base, with 2 bases between them. CDR3 nucleotide sequence: TGCAGTGCTAGAAGGAACACTGAAGCTTTCTTT. The encoded protein is CSARRNTEAFF.

This clonotype was observed at least ten times. V and J are TRBV7-2 and TRBJ2-5; D possibly corresponds to TRBD1 (6 bases). This CDR3 region has 13 residues. Germline V CDR1 and CDR2: SGHTA, FQGNSA. Trimming removed 1 base at V and 5 bases at J, with 8 bases between. The CDR3 is CASSLGRGETQYF. For the CDR3, the DNA is TGTGCCAGCAGCTTAGGCAGGGGTGAGACCCAGTACTTC.

This clonotype appeared a few times. In nucleotides, the CDR3 is TGCGCCAGCAGCCCAAAGAGGGGACTAGCGGGGAGGCCAGGTGGAGATACGCAGTATTTT. Amino acid sequence: CASSPKRGLAGRPGGDTQYF. The J gene is TRBJ2-3, the V gene TRBV5-1; 13 nucleotides agree with TRBD2. The V gene's germline CDR1 is SGHRS and CDR2 YFSETQ. After removal of 4 bases from V and 5 bases from J, the junction contained 19 bases not matched to a gene. The CDR3 covers 20 residues.

This clonotype has more than one count but fewer than ten. This sequence joins TRBV7-8 and TRBJ1-2; 8 nucleotides align to TRBD1. Looked up from germline, CDR1 is SGHVS and CDR2 is FQNEAQ. Germline trimming cut 2 bases from V and 8 bases from J; bases unmatched to any gene: 10. This CDR3 is built from 15 residues. The CDR3 bases are TGTGCCAGCAGCTTAACGCGCTCAGGGGGCGCGGGCTACACCTTC. Its protein is CASSLTRSGGAGYTF.

This clonotype turned up a few times. The V call is TRBV5-1, the J call TRBJ1-2; D is perhaps TRBD1 (6 bases). The germline V gene encodes CDR1 SGHRS and CDR2 YFSETQ. V shed 0 bases and J shed 6 bases, with 15 bases lying between them. This CDR3 is 15 amino acids long. The CDR3 bases are TGCGCCAGCAGCTTGGCTTCCAGGGGACGTCATGGCTACACCTTC. Translation gives CASSLASRGRHGYTF.

The chain's CDR3 is CAISERTGANGYTF. The CDR3 bases are TGTGCCATCAGCGAAAGGACAGGGGCTAACGGCTACACCTTC. The chain has TRBV10-3 and TRBJ1-2; 9 nucleotides match TRBD1. This CDR3 has 14 amino acids. V lost 6 bases, J lost 8 bases, and 10 bases stayed unmatched. The V gene's germline CDR1 is ENHRY and CDR2 SYGVKD.